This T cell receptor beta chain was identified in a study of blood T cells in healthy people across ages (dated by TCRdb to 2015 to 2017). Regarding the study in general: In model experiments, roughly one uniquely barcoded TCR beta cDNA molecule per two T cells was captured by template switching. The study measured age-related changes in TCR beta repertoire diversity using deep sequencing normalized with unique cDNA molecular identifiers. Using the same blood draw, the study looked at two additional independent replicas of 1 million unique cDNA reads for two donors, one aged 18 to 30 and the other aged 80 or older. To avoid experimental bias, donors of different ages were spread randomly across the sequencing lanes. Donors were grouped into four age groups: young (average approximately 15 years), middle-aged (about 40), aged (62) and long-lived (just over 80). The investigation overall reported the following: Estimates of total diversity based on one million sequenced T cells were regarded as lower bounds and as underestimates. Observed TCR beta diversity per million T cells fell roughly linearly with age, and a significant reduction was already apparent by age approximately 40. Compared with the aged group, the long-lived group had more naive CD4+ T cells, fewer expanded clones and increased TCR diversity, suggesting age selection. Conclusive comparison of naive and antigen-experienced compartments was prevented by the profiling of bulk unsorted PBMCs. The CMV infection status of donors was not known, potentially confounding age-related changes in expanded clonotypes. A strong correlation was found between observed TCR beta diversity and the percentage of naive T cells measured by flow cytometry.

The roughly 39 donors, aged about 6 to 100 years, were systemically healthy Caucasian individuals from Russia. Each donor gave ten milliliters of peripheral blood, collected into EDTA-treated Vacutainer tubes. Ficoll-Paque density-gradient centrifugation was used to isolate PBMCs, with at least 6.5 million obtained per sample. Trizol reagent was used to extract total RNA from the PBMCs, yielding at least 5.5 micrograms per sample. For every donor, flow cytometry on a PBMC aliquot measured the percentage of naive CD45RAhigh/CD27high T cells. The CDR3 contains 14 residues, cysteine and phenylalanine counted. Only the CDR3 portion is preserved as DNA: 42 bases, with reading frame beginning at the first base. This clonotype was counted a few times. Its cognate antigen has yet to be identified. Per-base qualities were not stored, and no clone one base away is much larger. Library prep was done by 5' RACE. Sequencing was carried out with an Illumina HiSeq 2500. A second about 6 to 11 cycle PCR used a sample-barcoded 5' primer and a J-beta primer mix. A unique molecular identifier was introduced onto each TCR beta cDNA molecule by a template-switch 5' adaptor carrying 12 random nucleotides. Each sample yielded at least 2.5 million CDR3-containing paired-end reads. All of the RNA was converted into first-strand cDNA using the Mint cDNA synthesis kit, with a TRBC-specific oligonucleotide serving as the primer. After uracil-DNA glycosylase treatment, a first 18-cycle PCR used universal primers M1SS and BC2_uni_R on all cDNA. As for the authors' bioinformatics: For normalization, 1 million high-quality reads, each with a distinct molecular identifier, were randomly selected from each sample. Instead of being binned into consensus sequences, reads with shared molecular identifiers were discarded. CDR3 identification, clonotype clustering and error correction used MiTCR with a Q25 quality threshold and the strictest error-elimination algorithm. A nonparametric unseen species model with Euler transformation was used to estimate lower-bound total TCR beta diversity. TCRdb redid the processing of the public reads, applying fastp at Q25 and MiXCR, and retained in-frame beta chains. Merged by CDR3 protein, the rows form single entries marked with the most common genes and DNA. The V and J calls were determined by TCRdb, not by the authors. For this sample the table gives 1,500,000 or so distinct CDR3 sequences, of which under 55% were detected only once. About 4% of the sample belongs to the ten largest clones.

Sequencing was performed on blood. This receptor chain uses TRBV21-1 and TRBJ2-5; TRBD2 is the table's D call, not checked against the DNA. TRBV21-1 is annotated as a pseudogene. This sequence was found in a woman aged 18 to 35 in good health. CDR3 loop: CASSNGWAGETQYF. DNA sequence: TGTGCCAGCAGCAATGGGTGGGCCGGTGAGACCCAGTACTTC.